The table lists the clone carrying this TCR beta chain with a count of one. This record comes from a study of blood T cell repertoires in COVID-19. Study summary: Both acute and convalescent COVID-19 samples were obtained from the United States, Italy and Spain. T cells, B-cell-depleted T cells, or PBMCs provided the cDNA or gDNA that served as material.

Per the original data handling: Researchers report that nucleated cell counts were estimated from reference gene primer amplification. This table comes from immunoSEQ multiplex PCR, and its TCRdb copy is limited to in-frame clones, with some not included. V, J and clone size were drawn from that table, and D and trimming were deduced from the DNA. The table shows tens of thousands of clones, with 65% to 85% occurring only once. CDR3 length: 14 residues. V shed 2 bases and J shed 2 bases, with 9 bases lying between them. Germline CDR1 reads SGHAT; CDR2 reads FQNNGV. The rearrangement uses TRBV11-2 and TRBJ1-1; the D is unclear. The clonotype originates from a woman aged 60-75 years with acute or convalescent COVID-19. The specimen sequenced was peripheral blood. Here the CDR3 reads CASSLSGANTEAFF. The CDR3 DNA sequence: TGTGCCAGCAGCTTATCGGGAGCCAACACTGAAGCTTTCTTT.